A selection of T cell receptor beta chains follows, all from one sample in a study of blood T cell repertoires in COVID-19. TCRdb's copy holds only in-frame clones and misses some; the assay was immunoSEQ multiplex PCR. The table has over 100,000 clones, 70% to 90% seen once. The sample consisted of peripheral blood. The source of these receptors is a woman aged 55 to 70 with acute or convalescent COVID-19. The CDR3 runs from the conserved cysteine through the conserved F or W. Clone size is given for some rows only: seen once, a few or many times, or a class if the clone is expanded.

abundance: few
v_gene: TRBV7-9
CDR3aa: CASTGTGYVQYF

abundance: NA
v_gene: TRBV5-6
CDR3aa: CASSLFSTGNYGYTF

abundance: NA
v_gene: TRBV7-3
CDR3aa: CASSLEGRISTDTQYF

abundance: once
v_gene: TRBV11-2
CDR3aa: CASSYRVETQYF

abundance: NA
v_gene: TRBV6-5
CDR3aa: CASSYGGTAYNEQFF

abundance: once
v_gene: TRBV10-1
CDR3aa: CASSEQGRNGELFF

abundance: NA
v_gene: TRBV24-1
CDR3aa: CATSPGQATDTQYF

abundance: NA
v_gene: TRBV2
CDR3aa: CASIKGARSYEQYF

abundance: NA
v_gene: TRBV14
CDR3aa: CASSQWELAGGWSDTQYF

abundance: once
v_gene: TRBV7-3
CDR3aa: CASSLKLGQGPGELFF

abundance: NA
v_gene: TRBV9
CDR3aa: CASSWAEGTGTRGVDTQYF

abundance: NA
v_gene: TRBV7-6
CDR3aa: CASSSMGGEPLHF

abundance: NA
v_gene: TRBV5-5
CDR3aa: CASSSTGGNSPLHF

abundance: NA
v_gene: TRBV14
CDR3aa: CASSQQLGQGAFF

abundance: NA
v_gene: TRBV4-1
CDR3aa: CASSQETSGRAGDTQYF

abundance: NA
v_gene: TRBV19
CDR3aa: CASFGGAKGYTF

abundance: NA
v_gene: TRBV9
CDR3aa: CASSVDAGGEVGYTF

abundance: NA
v_gene: TRBV18
CDR3aa: CASSRNAEETQYF

abundance: NA
v_gene: TRBV29-1
CDR3aa: CSGARGADEQYF

abundance: NA
v_gene: TRBV7-8
CDR3aa: CASTSIRGPPSGETQYF

abundance: few
v_gene: TRBV10-3
CDR3aa: CAINPGGDYGYTF

abundance: NA
v_gene: TRBV19
CDR3aa: CASSYRDRVYEQYF

abundance: NA
v_gene: TRBV12-3/TRBV12-4
CDR3aa: CASSLLAGQLFF

abundance: NA
v_gene: TRBV5-1
CDR3aa: CASSLAETGNSPLHF

abundance: NA
v_gene: TRBV29-1
CDR3aa: CSVRLGDTGSNYGYTF

abundance: NA
v_gene: TRBV27
CDR3aa: CASSRGQGNTDTQYF

abundance: NA
v_gene: TRBV5-1
CDR3aa: CASSLAARGTDEQYF

abundance: NA
v_gene: TRBV19
CDR3aa: CASSIEAGGRYNEQFF

abundance: NA
v_gene: TRBV5-5
CDR3aa: CASSLGGAGGGEKLFF

abundance: NA
v_gene: TRBV6-2/TRBV6-3
CDR3aa: CASSYSNGAGNQPQHF

abundance: NA
v_gene: TRBV9
CDR3aa: CASSARLAGYNEQFF

abundance: NA
v_gene: TRBV18
CDR3aa: CASSPAASSGNTIYF

abundance: NA
v_gene: TRBV6-2/TRBV6-3
CDR3aa: CASSYSGSGGYNEQFF

abundance: once
v_gene: TRBV6-5
CDR3aa: CASGATTSRNTIYF

abundance: NA
v_gene: TRBV20-1
CDR3aa: CSATRDRVSFF

abundance: NA
v_gene: TRBV7-8
CDR3aa: CASEADLHLEQYF

abundance: NA
v_gene: TRBV3-1/TRBV3-2
CDR3aa: CASSEFLPASGRPWRDTQYF

abundance: NA
v_gene: TRBV25-1
CDR3aa: CASGLAGDLETQYF

abundance: NA
v_gene: TRBV20-1
CDR3aa: CSATDTGTIYF

abundance: NA
v_gene: TRBV5-4
CDR3aa: CASSRAAGSMYNEQFF

abundance: NA
v_gene: TRBV28
CDR3aa: CASSRLAGGIVDTQYF

abundance: NA
v_gene: TRBV27
CDR3aa: CASSINQDYTGELFF

abundance: few
v_gene: TRBV6-1
CDR3aa: CASSDRVYNEQFF

abundance: NA
v_gene: TRBV19
CDR3aa: CASSSQAYAEAFF

abundance: NA
v_gene: TRBV15
CDR3aa: CATAAGAPMSYNEQFF

abundance: few
v_gene: TRBV2
CDR3aa: CASRVDAESRTEAFF

abundance: few
v_gene: TRBV28
CDR3aa: CASNVMGANEKLFF

abundance: NA
v_gene: TRBV5-4
CDR3aa: CASSHPDTSRYEQYF

abundance: NA
v_gene: TRBV2
CDR3aa: CASEEGARDGEKLFF

abundance: once
v_gene: TRBV28
CDR3aa: CASSPPGNINNEQFF

abundance: NA
v_gene: TRBV18
CDR3aa: CASSPARDRFSNEKLFF

abundance: NA
v_gene: TRBV5-6
CDR3aa: CASSGGQGFHNEQFF

abundance: NA
v_gene: TRBV5-6
CDR3aa: CASSTSGRNQPQHF